A single sample is the source of the 32 T cell receptor beta chains below, sequenced in a study of CD8 T cells in ankylosing spondylitis (dated by TCRdb to about 2017). The study at large found these results: A TCR beta motif made up of several highly homologous amino acid variants appeared to be characteristic of blood from ankylosing spondylitis patients.

These TCRs' antigens remain unknown. The library was obtained by 5' RACE. TCRdb records Illumina HiSeq 2500 as the sequencer. TCRdb reworked the public reads: Q25 trimming with fastp, MiXCR clone assembly, productive beta chains retained. Under each unique CDR3 protein, matching rows form one entry showing the most common genes and DNA. The sample records roughly 700,000 distinct CDR3 sequences, 19% of which are singletons. The leading ten clones occupy around 19% of the sample. The material sequenced was blood, either unsorted or a sorted T cell fraction (not recorded which). All receptors come from a male donor with ankylosing spondylitis.

This clonotype has just a few counts. The chain links TRBV12-3 or TRBV12-4 to TRBJ2-3, with 8 bases that match TRBD2. This CDR3 spans 16 amino acids. The V gene end was trimmed by 7 bases and the J gene end by 3 bases; junction bases not matched to a gene: 12. The CDR3 reads CASTFPGTSITDTQYF. For the CDR3, the DNA is TGTGCCAGCACCTTTCCCGGGACTAGTATAACAGATACGCAGTATTTT.

The chain couples TRBV5-1 to TRBJ2-7; D is perhaps TRBD1 or TRBD2 (7 bases each). There are 14 residues in the CDR3. Trimming removed 4 bases from V and 2 bases from J, with 13 bases in between. Germline V gene sequence: CDR1 SGHRS, CDR2 YFSETQ. The CDR3 is CASSVQGGAYEQYF. Here the CDR3 DNA reads TGCGCCAGCAGCGTGCAGGGGGGGGCCTACGAGCAGTACTTC.

This chain uses TRBV20-1 with TRBJ1-1; D may be TRBD1 (5 bases). Germline assignment: CDR1 DFQATT and CDR2 SNEGSKA (reference sequence). V lost 5 bases and J 4 bases, leaving 17 bases between the germline ends. The CDR3 covers 14 residues. This CDR3 is CSAPIRLGVTEAFF. The CDR3, as DNA: TGCAGTGCTCCCATTCGGCTAGGGGTCACTGAAGCTTTCTTT.

CDR3 protein: CASTATGLNTEAFF. The CDR3 bases are TGTGCCAGCACCGCCACAGGGTTGAACACTGAAGCTTTCTTT. The chain carries TRBV12-3 or TRBV12-4 and TRBJ1-1; D is perhaps TRBD1 (6 bases). Trimming left V 7 bases short and J 0 bases short, with 12 bases between. This CDR3 is 14 amino acids long.

CDR3 DNA sequence: TGTGCCAGCAGCTCGGGACTAGCGGGATCTGGGTACGGAGAGCAGTTCTTC. Protein product: CASSSGLAGSGYGEQFF. The rearrangement joins TRBV7-8 to TRBJ2-1, with 13 bases matching TRBD2. Germline lookup yields CDR1 SGHVS and CDR2 FQNEAQ. This CDR3 region has 17 residues. The V gene end was trimmed by 4 bases and the J gene end by 10 bases; junction bases not matched to a gene: 13.

This chain joins TRBV12-3 or TRBV12-4 and TRBJ2-5; D may be TRBD1 (6 bases). V lost 6 bases and J 5 bases, leaving 16 bases between the germline ends. There are 14 residues in the CDR3. The CDR3 DNA reads TGTGCCAGCAGCTGGTCTGGGGGCTGGGAGACCCAGTACTTC. Translation gives CASSWSGGWETQYF.

This clonotype was seen a handful of times. The genes are TRBV28 and TRBJ1-1; no reliable D call. Between the trimmed V and J ends, which lost 2 bases and 7 bases, there was a span of 8 bases. The CDR3 is made up of 12 amino acids. Germline values: CDR1 MDHEN, CDR2 SYDVKM. CDR3 sequence reads: CASSLNRFEAFF. Written as DNA, the CDR3 is TGTGCCAGCAGTTTAAACAGATTTGAAGCTTTCTTT.

The sample holds a few counts of this clonotype. The chain has TRBV6-1 and TRBJ1-2; 7 bases line up with TRBD1. The CDR3 consists of 14 residues. J was trimmed by 3 bases and V by 6 bases; bases with no gene match: 7. CDR1 and CDR2 (germline): MNHNS, SASEGT. CDR3 in DNA: TGTGCCAGCAGCCGACAGGGCCAATACTATGGCTACACCTTC. This translates into CASSRQGQYYGYTF.

The chain couples TRBV6-1 to TRBJ2-7; TRBD2 aligns across 11 bases. With V trimmed by 6 bases and J by 0 bases, 7 bases remained unmatched. Germline V gene data show CDR1 as MNHNS and CDR2 as SASEGT. The CDR3 sequence is 16 residues long. CDR3 in amino acids: CASSLSGGAYSYEQYF. In nucleotides, the CDR3 is TGTGCCAGCAGCCTTAGCGGGGGGGCTTACTCCTACGAGCAGTACTTC.

CDR3 in amino acids: CASSGTGSGGYTF. In DNA, the CDR3 is TGTGCCAGCAGTGGGACAGGCTCGGGTGGCTACACCTTC. V is TRBV27 and J is TRBJ1-2, with 8 positions matching TRBD1. The CDR3 spans 13 residues. V trimming: 5 bases; J trimming: 7 bases; junction bases outside the gene matches: 6. The germline CDR1 and CDR2 sequences are MNHEY and SMNVEV (reference sequence).

J is TRBJ2-5 and V is TRBV4-1; 10 nucleotides line up with TRBD2. V was clipped by 1 base and J by 5 bases; unmatched bases: 10. Germline V lookup: CDR1 MGHRA, CDR2 YSYEKL. This CDR3 contains 17 residues. Written as DNA, the CDR3 is TGCGCCAGCAGCCAAGGGGCTATACTAGCGGGACGGGAGACCCAGTACTTC. This encodes CASSQGAILAGRETQYF.

This clonotype was found a few times. V is TRBV6-1 and J is TRBJ2-7, with TRBD1 identical over 12 bases. Germline CDR1 is MNHNS and CDR2 is SASEGT. V was pared by 5 bases and J by 7 bases, with 9 bases of the junction left unmatched. The CDR3 sequence is 15 residues long. The CDR3 DNA reads TGTGCCAGCAGTCAACCGGGACAGGGGGCACGAGAGCAGTACTTC. Protein sequence: CASSQPGQGAREQYF.

The chain is built from TRBV10-3 and TRBJ2-3; the D call may be TRBD1 or TRBD2 (6 bases each). The V gene lost 10 bases and the J gene lost 2 bases, with 28 bases spanning the gap. CDR3 length equals 18 residues. Germline loops: CDR1 ENHRY, CDR2 SYGVKD. CDR3 residues: CATRPQWGAGTSTDTQYF. CDR3 DNA: TGTGCCACCAGACCCCAGTGGGGGGCAGGGACGTCCACAGATACGCAGTATTTT.

V is TRBV18 and J is TRBJ2-2; 7 nucleotides line up with TRBD2. With V trimmed by 3 bases and J by 0 bases, 4 bases remained unmatched. CDR3 length: 16 amino acids. Germline assignment: CDR1 KGHSH and CDR2 LQKENI. CDR3 loop: CASSPKAGTNTGELFF. The CDR3 bases are TGTGCCAGCTCACCTAAAGCGGGGACGAACACCGGGGAGCTGTTTTTT.

Worth noting for this clonotype: A much larger clone is a single base away; this may be a read error. V and J are TRBV21-1 and TRBJ1-2; the D call TRBD1 from the table was never checked on the DNA. TRBV21-1 is recorded as a pseudogene. CDR3 length: 11 residues. The CDR3 nucleotides are TGTGGAAGTGACAGGGACTATGGCTACGCCTTC. Residues: CGSDRDYGYAF.

The rearrangement joins TRBV12-3 or TRBV12-4 to TRBJ1-1; TRBD1 matches at 9 bases. The J segment lost 5 bases and the V segment lost 5 bases, leaving 15 bases of the junction unmatched. The CDR3 loop spans 17 amino acids. The CDR3 DNA is TGTGCCAGCAGTCCGCGGGGGGGGGGACAGGGAGAAACTGAAGCTTTCTTT. Its translation: CASSPRGGGQGETEAFF.

This clonotype showed up just once. The CDR3 nucleotides are TGCGCCAGCAGCCCGCGGGACCTTAACTATGGCTACACCTTC. Protein: CASSPRDLNYGYTF. The V call is TRBV5-1, the J call TRBJ1-2; D is possibly TRBD1 (5 bases). V was clipped by 4 bases and J by 1 base, with 11 bases between them. The CDR3 runs 14 residues. Per the germline V gene, CDR1 is SGHRS and CDR2 is YFSETQ.

There are a few counts of this clonotype. The chain has TRBV12-3 or TRBV12-4 and TRBJ2-7, with 7 positions matching TRBD1. CDR3 length equals 15 residues. V lost 2 bases and J lost 3; bases outside the gene matches: 7. The CDR3 nucleotides read TGTGCCAGCAGTTTAAAGGGGGACAGACTCTACGAGCAGTACTTC. Translated: CASSLKGDRLYEQYF.

This clonotype was detected only a few times. The chain carries TRBV7-9 and TRBJ1-2, with 9 bases matching TRBD1. CDR1 is SEHNR and CDR2 is FQNEAQ in the germline V gene (reference sequence). The length of the CDR3 is 16 residues. With V trimmed by 5 bases and J by 1 base, 8 bases remained unmatched. In DNA, the CDR3 is TGTGCCAGCAGCCCACGGGACAGGGTGGTTAACTATGGCTACACCTTC. This translates into CASSPRDRVVNYGYTF.

This clonotype occurred a few times. This chain joins TRBV12-3 or TRBV12-4 and TRBJ1-2; TRBD1 matches 9 bases. V was clipped by 5 bases and J by 7 bases; unmatched bases: 5. This CDR3 is 13 amino acids long. The CDR3 region is CASSPGQGSGYTF. In DNA form, the CDR3 reads TGTGCCAGCAGTCCGGGACAGGGTAGTGGCTACACCTTC.

The chain uses TRBV12-3 or TRBV12-4 and TRBJ2-7; 9 bases line up with TRBD2. The CDR3 extends over 16 amino acids. V lost 4 bases, J lost 2 bases, and 9 bases stayed unmatched. CDR3 residues: CASSSRTSATTYEQYF. CDR3 sequence (DNA): TGTGCCAGCAGTTCGCGGACTAGCGCAACAACCTACGAGCAGTACTTC.

V is TRBV5-1 and J is TRBJ2-1, with 7 bases that match TRBD2. In germline, CDR1 is SGHRS, CDR2 YFSETQ. This CDR3 spans 14 amino acids. Trimming at V came to 1 base and at J to 8 bases, leaving 6 bases not matched to a gene. In DNA, the CDR3 is TGCGCCAGCAGCTTGCAGCGGGGCGGGGATGAGCAGTTCTTC. This gives the protein CASSLQRGGDEQFF.

This chain links TRBV19 with TRBJ2-1; D unclear. The CDR3 extends over 14 amino acids. Germline CDR1 reads LNHDA; CDR2 reads SQIVND (reference sequence). Trimming cost V 1 base and J 2 bases, with 6 bases left between them. In DNA, the CDR3 is TGTGCCAGTAGTATAGGGTTGACCTACAATGAGCAGTTCTTC. It specifies CASSIGLTYNEQFF.

V is TRBV3-1 and J is TRBJ2-3; 7 nucleotides line up with TRBD2. V was pared by 7 bases and J by 1 base, with 5 bases of the junction left unmatched. Germline loops: CDR1 LGHDT, CDR2 YNNKEL (reference sequence). This CDR3 comprises 14 residues. This CDR3 reads CASTRRGGTDTQYF. The CDR3 DNA reads TGTGCCAGCACCCGACGGGGGGGCACAGATACGCAGTATTTT.

The chain recombines TRBV6-1 with TRBJ2-7; 8 nucleotides match TRBD1. Germline V gene data show CDR1 as MNHNS and CDR2 as SASEGT. V dropped 4 bases and J dropped 3; count of bases not matched to a gene: 2. The CDR3 covers 13 residues. The CDR3 is CASSGTGIYEQYF. The CDR3 DNA follows: TGTGCCAGCAGTGGGACAGGGATCTACGAGCAGTACTTC.

The chain recombines TRBV5-4 with TRBJ1-1; TRBD1 agrees at 7 bases. CDR3 length: 15 residues. Per germline, CDR1 SGHNT and CDR2 YYREEE (reference sequence). Losses at the gene ends were 5 bases for V and 1 base for J; bases not matched to a gene: 8. The CDR3 region is CASRGAQGKNTEAFF. The CDR3 nucleotides are TGTGCCAGCAGGGGGGCACAGGGGAAGAACACTGAAGCTTTCTTT.

This clonotype was seen a few times. The chain employs TRBV29-1 and TRBJ1-1, with a tentative D call TRBD1 (5 bases). Germline CDR1 SQVTM, CDR2 ANQGSEA. CDR3 length equals 14 residues. V was clipped by 2 bases and J by 1 base, with 11 bases between them. This CDR3 reads CSVENRGGNTEAFF. The CDR3 nucleotides read TGCAGCGTTGAAAATAGGGGCGGGAACACTGAAGCTTTCTTT.

This clonotype has a handful of counts. The chain couples TRBV20-1 to TRBJ1-5, with D maybe TRBD1 (6 bases). Germline loops: CDR1 DFQATT, CDR2 SNEGSKA (reference sequence). V gave up 6 bases and J gave up 3 bases, with 15 bases separating them. The CDR3 has 14 residues. The CDR3 bases are TGCAGTGCAAATACAGGGTCGAACAATCAGCCCCAGCATTTT. Translation: CSANTGSNNQPQHF.

The chain links TRBV5-6 to TRBJ2-7; D tentatively fits TRBD1 or TRBD2 (5 bases each). Germline assignment: CDR1 SGHDT and CDR2 YYEEEE. V shed 0 bases and J shed 3 bases, with 10 bases lying between them. This CDR3 spans 14 amino acids. The CDR3 DNA is TGTGCCAGCAGCTTGGCGGGACGGTTCTACGAGCAGTACTTC. Amino acids: CASSLAGRFYEQYF.

The chain recombines TRBV7-9 with TRBJ1-5; no clear D gene. The CDR3 is 15 amino acids. The germline V gene has CDR1 SEHNR and CDR2 FQNEAQ (reference sequence). The germline V and J ends were trimmed by 5 bases and 6 bases, with 17 bases remaining between them. The CDR3 DNA reads TGTGCCAGCAGCCCCCCCGGGTTCGGGGTTCAGCCCCAGCATTTT. This encodes CASSPPGFGVQPQHF.

A few counts support this clonotype. The chain combines TRBV15 with TRBJ1-4, with D uncertain. This CDR3 has 16 residues. V was pared by 1 base and J by 5 bases, with 14 bases between. Germline V gives CDR1 LNHNV, CDR2 YYDKDF (reference sequence). This chain's CDR3 is CATSRGTGLMNEKLFF. The DNA for the CDR3 is TGTGCCACCAGCAGAGGCACCGGGCTCATGAATGAAAAACTGTTTTTT.

This clonotype was observed many times. DNA of the CDR3: TGCAGTGTAAAGAGGTTCAGCTGGGGTTTCTTT. Amino acids: CSVKRFSWGFF. The chain employs TRBV20-1 and TRBJ1-1; D is uncertain. The germline gives CDR1 DFQATT, CDR2 SNEGSKA (reference sequence). Deletions cut 7 bases from V and 13 bases from J, with 19 bases between. This CDR3 has 11 residues.